This is a list of T cell receptor beta chains from one sample in a study of human thymus T cells. Measured with immunoSEQ multiplex PCR; TCRdb has only the in-frame clones, and not every one. The table has more than 50,000 clones, 94% seen once. The sample consisted of blood. These receptors were collected from a boy under three years old with a congenital heart defect but otherwise immunologically healthy. Both conserved end residues are part of each CDR3. The order of the fields is clone size, CDR3 length, D gene, V gene, J gene, CDR3 DNA, CDR3 protein. The D gene is left open where the match is weak. Rows give clone size only sometimes, using once, few, many, or a class for an expanded clone.

>NA|14|NA|TRBV21-1|TRBJ2-5
TGTGCCAGCAGCAAAGTAGCGGGAAGGGAGACCCAGTACTTC
CASSKVAGRETQYF
>NA|16|TRBD1|TRBV13|TRBJ1-2
TGTGCCAGCAGCGTAATCGCCGGGACAGGGCACTATGGCTACACCTTC
CASSVIAGTGHYGYTF
>NA|15|TRBD1|TRBV9|TRBJ2-1
TGTGCCAGCAGCGTAGGGGACAGGGGCAACAATGAGCAGTTCTTC
CASSVGDRGNNEQFF
>NA|12|NA|TRBV6-5|TRBJ2-2
TGTGCCAGCAGTTACAACACCGGGGAGCTGTTTTTT
CASSYNTGELFF
>NA|16|TRBD1|TRBV4-1|TRBJ1-4
TGCGCCAGCAGCCAAGAACCGGGACAGGTCAATGAAAAACTGTTTTTT
CASSQEPGQVNEKLFF
>NA|15|NA|TRBV5-1|TRBJ2-7
TGCGCCAGCAGCGCTGACGGGGGTTCCACCTACGAGCAGTACTTC
CASSADGGSTYEQYF
>NA|16|TRBD1|TRBV4-1|TRBJ2-5
TGCGCCAGCACAAGGACAGGGGGCTTAATTGGTGAGACCCAGTACTTC
CASTRTGGLIGETQYF
>NA|15|NA|TRBV21-1|TRBJ2-4
TGTGCCAGCAGCGCGGACTTTCTAGCCAAAAACATTCAGTACTTC
CASSADFLAKNIQYF
>NA|15|TRBD2|TRBV19|TRBJ2-5
TGTGCCAGTAGTATAGACGGAAGCGGGAGGGAGACCCAGTACTTC
CASSIDGSGRETQYF
>NA|14|TRBD1|TRBV4-2|TRBJ1-2
TGTGCCAGCAGCCAAGAGACAGGGGGCTATGGCTACACCTTC
CASSQETGGYGYTF
>NA|13|NA|TRBV6-6|TRBJ2-5
TGTGCCAGCACCATAGACACCCAAGAGACCCAGTACTTC
CASTIDTQETQYF
>NA|14|NA|TRBV7-2|TRBJ1-1
TGTGCCAGCAGCTCCTCAGGGTGGCGGACTGAAGCTTTCTTT
CASSSSGWRTEAFF
>NA|13|NA|TRBV27|TRBJ1-5
TGTGCCAGCAGTGAGGGGGTCAATCAGCCCCAGCATTTT
CASSEGVNQPQHF
>NA|14|NA|TRBV6-4|TRBJ2-3
TGTGCCAGCAGTGACTTTACCAGCACAGATACGCAGTATTTT
CASSDFTSTDTQYF
>NA|15|NA|TRBV5-6|TRBJ2-2
TGTGCCAGCAGCTTGGTCAGGGGAAAGACCGGGGAGCTGTTTTTT
CASSLVRGKTGELFF
>once|12|NA|TRBV19|TRBJ2-5
TGTGCCAGGGCGGGGGCCCAAGAGACCCAGTACTTC
CARAGAQETQYF